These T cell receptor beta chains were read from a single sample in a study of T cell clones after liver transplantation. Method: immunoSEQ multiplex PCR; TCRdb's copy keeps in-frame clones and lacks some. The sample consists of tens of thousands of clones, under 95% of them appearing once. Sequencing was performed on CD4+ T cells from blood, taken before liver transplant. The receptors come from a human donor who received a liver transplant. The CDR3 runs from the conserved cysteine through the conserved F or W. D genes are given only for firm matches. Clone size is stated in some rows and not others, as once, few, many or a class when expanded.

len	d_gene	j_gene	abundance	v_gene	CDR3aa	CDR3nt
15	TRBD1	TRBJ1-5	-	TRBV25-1	CASSATGGIYQPQHF	TGTGCCAGCAGTGCAACAGGGGGCATTTATCAGCCCCAGCATTTT
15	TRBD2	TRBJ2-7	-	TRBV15	CATSSTSGAPHEQYF	TGTGCCACCAGCAGTACTAGCGGAGCTCCCCACGAGCAGTACTTC
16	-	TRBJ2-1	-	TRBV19	CASSSKPGLRVNEQFF	TGTGCCAGTAGTTCAAAACCGGGACTGCGAGTAAATGAGCAGTTCTTC
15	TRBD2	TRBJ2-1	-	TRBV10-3	CAISESAGVGNEQFF	TGTGCCATCAGTGAGTCGGCGGGAGTGGGTAATGAGCAGTTCTTC
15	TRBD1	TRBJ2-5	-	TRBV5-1	CASSYRTGHQETQYF	TGCGCCAGCAGCTATAGGACAGGGCACCAAGAGACCCAGTACTTC
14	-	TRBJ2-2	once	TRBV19	CASSISRSTGELFF	TGTGCCAGTAGTATCTCCAGGAGCACCGGGGAGCTGTTTTTT
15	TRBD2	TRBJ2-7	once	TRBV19	CASSPGLAGRYEQYF	TGTGCCAGTAGTCCTGGACTAGCGGGACGCTACGAGCAGTACTTC
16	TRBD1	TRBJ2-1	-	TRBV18	CASSPQAGGAYNEQFF	TGTGCCAGCTCACCACAGGCAGGGGGCGCCTACAATGAGCAGTTCTTC
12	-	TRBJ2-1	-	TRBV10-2	CASSSPYNEQFF	TGCGCCAGCAGTTCTCCCTACAATGAGCAGTTCTTC
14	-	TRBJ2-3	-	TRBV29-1	CSSREARGADTQYF	TGCAGCTCCCGTGAGGCCAGGGGGGCAGATACGCAGTATTTT
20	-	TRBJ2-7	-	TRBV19	CASSMWPQAPTGPPSYEQYF	TGTGCCAGTAGTATGTGGCCCCAGGCCCCCACAGGGCCCCCATCCTACGAGCAGTACTTC
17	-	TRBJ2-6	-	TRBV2	CASREHKGLSGANVLTF	TGTGCCAGCAGAGAGCACAAGGGCCTCTCTGGGGCCAACGTCCTGACTTTC
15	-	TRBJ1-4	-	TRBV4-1	CASSQDDSYNEKLFF	TGCGCCAGCAGCCAAGATGACAGCTATAATGAAAAACTGTTTTTT
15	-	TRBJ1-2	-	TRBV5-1	CASSLAEGTNYGYTF	TGCGCCAGCAGCTTGGCGGAGGGAACCAACTATGGCTACACCTTC
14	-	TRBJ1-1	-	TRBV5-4	CASSLGGGDYEAFF	TGTGCCAGCAGCTTGGGTGGAGGGGACTATGAAGCTTTCTTT
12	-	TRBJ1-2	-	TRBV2	CASSGGPGGYTF	TGTGCCAGCAGTGGGGGCCCTGGGGGCTACACCTTC
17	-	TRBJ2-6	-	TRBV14	CASSHVAGVSGANVLTF	TGTGCCAGCAGCCATGTCGCGGGTGTCTCTGGGGCCAACGTCCTGACTTTC
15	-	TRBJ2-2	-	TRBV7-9	CASSSGAPGTGELFF	TGTGCCAGCAGTTCGGGGGCACCGGGCACCGGGGAGCTGTTTTTT
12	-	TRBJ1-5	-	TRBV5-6	CASSLSNQPQHF	TGTGCCAGCAGCTTAAGTAATCAGCCCCAGCATTTT
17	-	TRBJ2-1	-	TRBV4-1	CASSQDQASSSYNEQFF	TGCGCCAGCAGCCAAGATCAGGCTAGCAGCTCCTACAATGAGCAGTTCTTC
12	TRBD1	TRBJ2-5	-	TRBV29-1	CSADRGRETQYF	TGCAGCGCTGACAGGGGAAGAGAGACCCAGTACTTC
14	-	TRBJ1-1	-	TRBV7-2	CASSLGGMNTEAFF	TGTGCCAGCAGCTTAGGGGGCATGAACACTGAAGCTTTCTTT